The present T cell receptor (beta chain) was sequenced within a study of T-cell reconstitution after alpha-beta-depleted transplantation in children. Points from the study as a whole: About two months after transplant, alpha-beta T cells reportedly came from several hundred expanded graft clones. Counts and diversity of T cells one year after transplant came mostly from newly produced T cells. Some patients' high day-60 TCRbeta diversity was attributed to recipient cells surviving conditioning.

The CDR3 totals 18 residues. Germline V lookup: CDR1 KGHSH, CDR2 LQKENI. Between the trimmed V and J ends, which lost 4 bases and 0 bases, there was a span of 19 bases. About this clonotype itself: The antigen remains unidentified.

Unique molecular identifiers were used to barcode this TCRbeta library. Using its own MiXCR run on the PCR reads, TCRdb lists one record per CDR3 protein. The sample has fewer than 550,000 distinct CDR3 sequences, 9.5% to 12% seen once. This TCR came from a female patient between 2 and 10 years old who had a stem cell transplant for aplastic anemia, so the T cells may come from the graft donor. This specimen was PBMCs, mostly from graft donor cells, taken 180 days after TCRalphabeta/CD19-depleted stem cell transplant. The V and J genes are TRBV18 and TRBJ2-1; tentatively, D is TRBD2 (5 bases). This chain's CDR3 is CASSLSYGNGPSYNEQFF. The CDR3 region has the DNA TGTGCCAGCTCACTTTCTTACGGGAATGGGCCCTCCTACAATGAGCAGTTCTTC.